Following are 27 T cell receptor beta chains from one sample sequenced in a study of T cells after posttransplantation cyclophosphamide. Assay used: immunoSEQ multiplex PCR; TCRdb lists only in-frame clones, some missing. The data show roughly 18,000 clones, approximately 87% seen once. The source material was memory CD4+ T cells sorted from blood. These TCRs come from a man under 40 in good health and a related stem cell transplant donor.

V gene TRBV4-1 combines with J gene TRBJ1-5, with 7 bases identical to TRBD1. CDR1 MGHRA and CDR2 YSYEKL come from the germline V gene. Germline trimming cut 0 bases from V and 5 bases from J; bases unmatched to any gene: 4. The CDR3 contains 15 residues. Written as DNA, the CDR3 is TGCGCCAGCAGCCAAGAGGTAACAGGGGATCAGCCCCAGCATTTT. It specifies CASSQEVTGDQPQHF.

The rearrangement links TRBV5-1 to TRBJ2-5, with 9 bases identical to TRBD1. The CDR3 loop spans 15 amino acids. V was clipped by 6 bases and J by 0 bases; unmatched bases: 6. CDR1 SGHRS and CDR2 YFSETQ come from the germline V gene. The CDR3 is CASKGGTGNQETQYF. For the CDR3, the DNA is TGCGCCAGCAAGGGTGGGACAGGGAACCAAGAGACCCAGTACTTC.

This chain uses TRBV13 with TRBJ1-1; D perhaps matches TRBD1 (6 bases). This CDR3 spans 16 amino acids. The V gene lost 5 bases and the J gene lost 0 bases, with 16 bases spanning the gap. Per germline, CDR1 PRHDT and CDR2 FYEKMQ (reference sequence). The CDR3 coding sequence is TGTGCCAGCAGCCCACTGGTGGGGGCCCTGAACACTGAAGCTTTCTTT. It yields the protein CASSPLVGALNTEAFF.

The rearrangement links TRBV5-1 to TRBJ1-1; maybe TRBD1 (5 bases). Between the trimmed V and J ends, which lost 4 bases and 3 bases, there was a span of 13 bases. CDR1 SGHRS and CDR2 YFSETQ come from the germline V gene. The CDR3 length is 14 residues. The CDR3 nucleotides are TGCGCCAGCAGCGGGGGGGTTCCCCACACTGAAGCTTTCTTT. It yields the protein CASSGGVPHTEAFF.

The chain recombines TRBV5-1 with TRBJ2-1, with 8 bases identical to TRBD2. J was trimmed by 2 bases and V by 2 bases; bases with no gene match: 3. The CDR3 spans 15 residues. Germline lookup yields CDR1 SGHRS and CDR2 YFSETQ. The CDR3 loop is CASSLSGGPYNEQFF. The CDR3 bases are TGCGCCAGCAGCTTATCGGGGGGGCCCTACAATGAGCAGTTCTTC. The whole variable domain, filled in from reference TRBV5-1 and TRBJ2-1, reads KAGVTQTPRYLIKTRGQQVTLSCSPISGHRSVSWYQQTPGQGLQFLFEYFSETQRNKGNFPGRFSGRQFSNSRSEMNVSTLELGDSALYLCASSLSGGPYNEQFFGPGTRLTVL.

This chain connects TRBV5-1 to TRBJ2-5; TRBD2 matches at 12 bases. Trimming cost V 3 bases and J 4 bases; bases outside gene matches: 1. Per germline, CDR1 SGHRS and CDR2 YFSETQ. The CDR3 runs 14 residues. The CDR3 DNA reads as TGCGCCAGCAGCTCGGGACTAGCGGGAGAGACCCAGTACTTC. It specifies CASSSGLAGETQYF.

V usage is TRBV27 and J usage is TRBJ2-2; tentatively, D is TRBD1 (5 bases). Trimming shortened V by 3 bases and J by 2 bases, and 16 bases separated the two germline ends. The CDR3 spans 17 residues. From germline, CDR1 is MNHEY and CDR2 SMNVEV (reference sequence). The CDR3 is CASSFSLTVTNTGELFF. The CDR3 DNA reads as TGTGCCAGCAGTTTTAGTTTGACAGTGACAAACACCGGGGAGCTGTTTTTT.

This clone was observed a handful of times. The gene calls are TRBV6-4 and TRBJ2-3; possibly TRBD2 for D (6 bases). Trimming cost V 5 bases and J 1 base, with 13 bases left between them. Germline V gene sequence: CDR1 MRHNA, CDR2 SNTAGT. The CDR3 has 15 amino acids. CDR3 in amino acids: CASSPGGVGTDTQYF. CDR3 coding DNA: TGTGCCAGCAGTCCCGGGGGTGTGGGCACAGATACGCAGTATTTT.

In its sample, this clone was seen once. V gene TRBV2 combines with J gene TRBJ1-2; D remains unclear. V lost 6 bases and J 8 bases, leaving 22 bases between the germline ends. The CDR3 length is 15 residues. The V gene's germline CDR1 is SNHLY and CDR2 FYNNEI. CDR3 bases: TGTGCCAGCAGCGAACTGTTGGCGGGGAAAAGCGGCTACACCTTC. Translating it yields CASSELLAGKSGYTF.

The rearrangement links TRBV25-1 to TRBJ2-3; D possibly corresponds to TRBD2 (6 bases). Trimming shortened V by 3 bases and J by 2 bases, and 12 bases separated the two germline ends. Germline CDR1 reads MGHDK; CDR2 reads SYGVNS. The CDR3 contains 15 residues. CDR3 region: CASSDHRTNTDTQYF. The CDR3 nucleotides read TGTGCCAGCAGTGACCACCGGACTAACACAGATACGCAGTATTTT.

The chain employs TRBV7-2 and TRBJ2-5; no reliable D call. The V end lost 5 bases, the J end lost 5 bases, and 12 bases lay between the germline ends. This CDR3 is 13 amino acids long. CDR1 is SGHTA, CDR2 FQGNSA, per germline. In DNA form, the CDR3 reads TGTGCCAGCAGCCCCTCGTCCGGGGAGACCCAGTACTTC. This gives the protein CASSPSSGETQYF.

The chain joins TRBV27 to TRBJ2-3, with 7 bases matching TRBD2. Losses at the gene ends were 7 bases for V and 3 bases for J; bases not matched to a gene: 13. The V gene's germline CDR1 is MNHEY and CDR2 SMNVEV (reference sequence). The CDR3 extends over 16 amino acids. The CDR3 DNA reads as TGTGCCAGCACCGCCCTGGGCGGGGGTCGGACAGATACGCAGTATTTT. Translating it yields CASTALGGGRTDTQYF.

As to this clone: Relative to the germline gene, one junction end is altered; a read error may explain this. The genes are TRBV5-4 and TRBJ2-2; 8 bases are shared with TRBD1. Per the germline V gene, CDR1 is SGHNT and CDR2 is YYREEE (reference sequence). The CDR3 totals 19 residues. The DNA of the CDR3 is TGTGCCAGCAGCCACGGACAGGGACGGCTCTCGGCGAACGCCGGGGAGCTGTTTTTT. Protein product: CASSHGQGRLSANAGELFF.

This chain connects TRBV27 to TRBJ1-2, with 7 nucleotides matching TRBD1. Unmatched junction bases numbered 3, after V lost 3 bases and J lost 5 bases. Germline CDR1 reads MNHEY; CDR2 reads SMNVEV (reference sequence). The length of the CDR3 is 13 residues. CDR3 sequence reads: CASSFTGEYGYTF. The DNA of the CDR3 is TGTGCCAGCAGTTTTACAGGGGAGTATGGCTACACCTTC.

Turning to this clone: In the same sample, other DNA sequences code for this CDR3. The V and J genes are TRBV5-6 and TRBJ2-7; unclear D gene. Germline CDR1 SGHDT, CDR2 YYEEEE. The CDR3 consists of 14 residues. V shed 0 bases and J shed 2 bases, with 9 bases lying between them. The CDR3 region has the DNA TGTGCCAGCAGCTTGGTTGGCAGAACCTACGAGCAGTACTTC. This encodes CASSLVGRTYEQYF.

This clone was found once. The CDR3 region is CASRPDTISQPQHF. The DNA for the CDR3 is TGTGCCAGCAGACCGGACACGATCAGTCAGCCCCAGCATTTT. The chain carries TRBV7-2 and TRBJ1-5; D perhaps matches TRBD1 (5 bases). Germline CDR1 and CDR2: SGHTA and FQGNSA. V was cut by 6 bases and J by 6 bases, with 15 bases left in between. The CDR3 has 14 residues.

CDR3 in amino acids: CASSRTSGGAMADTQYF. As DNA, the CDR3 is TGTGCCAGCTCAAGGACTAGCGGGGGGGCCATGGCAGATACGCAGTATTTT. The chain links TRBV18 to TRBJ2-3, with 15 bases matching TRBD2. This CDR3 is 17 amino acids long. The germline CDR1 and CDR2 sequences are KGHSH and LQKENI. J was trimmed by 4 bases and V by 5 bases; bases with no gene match: 7. The full variable domain, rest sourced from reference TRBV18 and TRBJ2-3, is NAGVMQNPRHLVRRRGQEARLRCSPMKGHSHVYWYRQLPEEGLKFMVYLQKENIIDESGMPKERFSAEFPKEGPSILRIQQVVRGDSAAYFCASSRTSGGAMADTQYFGPGTRLTVL.

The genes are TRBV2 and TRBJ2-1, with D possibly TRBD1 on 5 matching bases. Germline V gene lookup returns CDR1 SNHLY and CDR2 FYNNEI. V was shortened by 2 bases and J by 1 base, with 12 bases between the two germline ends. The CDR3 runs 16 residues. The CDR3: CASSEQGTASYNEQFF. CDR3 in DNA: TGTGCCAGCAGTGAACAGGGCACGGCATCCTACAATGAGCAGTTCTTC.

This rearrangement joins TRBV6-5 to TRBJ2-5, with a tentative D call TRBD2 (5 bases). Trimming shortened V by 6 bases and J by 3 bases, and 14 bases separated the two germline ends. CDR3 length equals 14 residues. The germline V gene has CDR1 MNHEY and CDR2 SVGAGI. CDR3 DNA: TGTGCCAGCAGGGGAGCCTTCCCAAAAGAGACCCAGTACTTC. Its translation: CASRGAFPKETQYF.

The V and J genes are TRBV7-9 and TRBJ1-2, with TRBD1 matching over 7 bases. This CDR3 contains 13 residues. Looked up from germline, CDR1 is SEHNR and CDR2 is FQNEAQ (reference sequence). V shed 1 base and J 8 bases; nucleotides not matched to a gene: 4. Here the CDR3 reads CASSLGQGNGYTF. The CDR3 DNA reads TGTGCCAGCAGCTTAGGACAGGGTAACGGCTACACCTTC.

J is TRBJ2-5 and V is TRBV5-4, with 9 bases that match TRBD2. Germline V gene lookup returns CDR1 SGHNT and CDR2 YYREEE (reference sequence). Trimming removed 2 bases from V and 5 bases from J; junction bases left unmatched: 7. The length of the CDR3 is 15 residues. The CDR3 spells CASSFPGLAQETQYF. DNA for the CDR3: TGTGCCAGCAGCTTCCCGGGACTAGCTCAGGAGACCCAGTACTTC. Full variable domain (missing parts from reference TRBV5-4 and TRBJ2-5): ETGVTQSPTHLIKTRGQQVTLRCSSQSGHNTVSWYQQALGQGPQFIFQYYREEENGRGNFPPRFSGLQFPNYSSELNVNALELDDSALYLCASSFPGLAQETQYFGPGTRLLVL.

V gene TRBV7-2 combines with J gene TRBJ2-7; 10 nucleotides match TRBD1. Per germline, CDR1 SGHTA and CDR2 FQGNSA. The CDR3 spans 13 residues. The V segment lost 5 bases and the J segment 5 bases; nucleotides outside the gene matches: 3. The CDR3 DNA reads TGTGCCAGCAGCAGACAGGGGGCGCACGAGCAGTACTTC. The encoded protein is CASSRQGAHEQYF.

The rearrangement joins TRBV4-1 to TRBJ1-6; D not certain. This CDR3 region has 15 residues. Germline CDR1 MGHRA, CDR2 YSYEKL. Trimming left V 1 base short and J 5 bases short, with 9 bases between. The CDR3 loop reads CASSQAGMDNSPLHF. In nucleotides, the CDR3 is TGCGCCAGCAGCCAAGCCGGGATGGATAATTCACCCCTCCACTTT.

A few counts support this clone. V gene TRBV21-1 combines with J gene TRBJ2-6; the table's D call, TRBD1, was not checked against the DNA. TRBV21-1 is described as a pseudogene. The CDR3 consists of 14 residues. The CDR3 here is CASSKPGGANVLTF. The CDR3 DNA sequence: TGTGCCAGCAGCAAACCAGGAGGGGCCAACGTCCTGACTTTC.

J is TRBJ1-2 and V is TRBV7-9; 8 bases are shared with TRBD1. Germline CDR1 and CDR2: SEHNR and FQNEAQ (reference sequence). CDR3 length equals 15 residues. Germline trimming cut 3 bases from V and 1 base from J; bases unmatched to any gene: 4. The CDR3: CASSFATGVNYGYTF. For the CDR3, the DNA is TGTGCCAGCAGCTTCGCGACAGGGGTTAACTATGGCTACACCTTC.

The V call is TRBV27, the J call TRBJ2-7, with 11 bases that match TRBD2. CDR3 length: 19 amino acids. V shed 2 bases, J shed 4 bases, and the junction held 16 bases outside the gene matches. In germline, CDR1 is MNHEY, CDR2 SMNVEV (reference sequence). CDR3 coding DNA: TGTGCCAGCAGTTTAGTAGGTAGCGGGGGGGCGATTGCGGGATACGAGCAGTACTTC. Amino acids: CASSLVGSGGAIAGYEQYF.

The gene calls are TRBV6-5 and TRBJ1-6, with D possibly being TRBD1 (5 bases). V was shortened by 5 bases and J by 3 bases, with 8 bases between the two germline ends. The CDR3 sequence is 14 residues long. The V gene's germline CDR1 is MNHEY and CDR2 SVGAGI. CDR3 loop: CASSPTVYNSPLHF. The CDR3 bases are TGTGCCAGCAGTCCGACAGTCTATAATTCACCCCTCCACTTT.